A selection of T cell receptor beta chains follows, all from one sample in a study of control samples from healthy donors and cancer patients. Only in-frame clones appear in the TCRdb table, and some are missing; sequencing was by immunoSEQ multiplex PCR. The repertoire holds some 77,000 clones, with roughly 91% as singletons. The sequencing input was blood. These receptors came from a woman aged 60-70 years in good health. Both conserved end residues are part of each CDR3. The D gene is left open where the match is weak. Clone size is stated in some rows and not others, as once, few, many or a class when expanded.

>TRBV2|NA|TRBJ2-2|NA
TGTGCCAGCAGTACGGGTACGAACACCGGGGAGCTGTTTTTT
CASSTGTNTGELFF
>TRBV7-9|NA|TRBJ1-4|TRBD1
TGTGCCAGCAGCTCCGGGGGACAGGCCGATGAAAAACTGTTTTTT
CASSSGGQADEKLFF
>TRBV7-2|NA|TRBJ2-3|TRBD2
TGTGCCAGCAGCCTTAGCGGGAGGTTTAGCACAGATACGCAGTATTTT
CASSLSGRFSTDTQYF
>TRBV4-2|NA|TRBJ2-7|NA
TGTGCCAGCAGCCAAAGACGTTCCACTGGGGAGCAGTACTTC
CASSQRRSTGEQYF
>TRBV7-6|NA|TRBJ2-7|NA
TGTGCCAGCAGCGTGGGGCAGGGCAGCTCCTACGAGCAGTACTTC
CASSVGQGSSYEQYF
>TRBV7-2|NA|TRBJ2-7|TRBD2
TGTGCCAGCAGCGGTAGCGGGGTTTACTCCTACGAGCAGTACTTC
CASSGSGVYSYEQYF
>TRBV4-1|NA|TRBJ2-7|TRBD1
TGCGCCAGCAGCCGACGCACCGGACAGGATAGCTCCTACGAGCAGTACTTC
CASSRRTGQDSSYEQYF
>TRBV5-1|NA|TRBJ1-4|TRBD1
TGCGCCAGCAGCCGGTCGGGACAGGACCCAACTAATGAAAAACTGTTTTTT
CASSRSGQDPTNEKLFF
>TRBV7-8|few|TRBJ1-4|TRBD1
TGTGCCAGCAGCGACAGGGGAGTGAGCGGTGAAAAACTGTTTTTT
CASSDRGVSGEKLFF
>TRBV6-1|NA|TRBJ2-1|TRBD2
TGTGCCAGCATTGAAATTAGCGGGGATTACAATGAGCAGTTCTTC
CASIEISGDYNEQFF
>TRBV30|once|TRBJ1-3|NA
TGTGCCTGGAGCGCCGGGAAAAGAAACACCATATATTTT
CAWSAGKRNTIYF
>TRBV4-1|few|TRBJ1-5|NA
TGCGCCAGCAGCCACCCGAAGGTGGGGGGCAATCAGCCCCAGCATTTT
CASSHPKVGGNQPQHF
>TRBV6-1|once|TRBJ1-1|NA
TGTGCCAGCAGTGAAAACGGGAACACTGAAGCTTTCTTT
CASSENGNTEAFF
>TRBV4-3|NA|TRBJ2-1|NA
TGCGCCAGCAGCCAAGCGGTGACCCTCCTCAATGAGCAGTTCTTC
CASSQAVTLLNEQFF
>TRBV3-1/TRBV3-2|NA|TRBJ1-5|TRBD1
TGTGCCAGCAGCCAAGGGACAGGGGGCGATCAGCCCCAGCATTTT
CASSQGTGGDQPQHF
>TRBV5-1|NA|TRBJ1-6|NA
TGCGCCAGCAGATTGAGGGCAGGGACTTCACCCCTCCACTTT
CASRLRAGTSPLHF
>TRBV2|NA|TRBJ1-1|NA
TGTGCCAGCAGTTGGGACACTGAAGCTTTCTTT
CASSWDTEAFF
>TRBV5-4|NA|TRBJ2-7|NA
TGTGCCAGCAGCTTATCAGGGGACGAGCAGTACTTC
CASSLSGDEQYF
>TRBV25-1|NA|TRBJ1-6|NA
TGTGCCAGCACCTTAGGGGGCTATAATTCACCCCTCCACTTT
CASTLGGYNSPLHF
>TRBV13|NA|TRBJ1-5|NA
TGTGCCAGCAGCGATTCCGGTAGCAATCAGCCCCAGCATTTT
CASSDSGSNQPQHF
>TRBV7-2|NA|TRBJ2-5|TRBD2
TGTGCCAGCAGCTCGAGTGGGGCGGGAGTAGGGGAGACCCAGTACTTC
CASSSSGAGVGETQYF
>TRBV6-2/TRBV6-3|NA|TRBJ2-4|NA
TGTGCCAGCAGTTACTCAGCCAGTCGTAAAAACATTCAGTACTTC
CASSYSASRKNIQYF
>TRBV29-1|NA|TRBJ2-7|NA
TGCAGCGCCCAGCTAGACGGGCCGCAGTACTTC
CSAQLDGPQYF
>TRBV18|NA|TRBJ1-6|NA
TGTGCCAGCTCACTAGGACGGAATAATTCACCCCTCCACTTT
CASSLGRNNSPLHF
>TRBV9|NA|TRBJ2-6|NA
TGTGCCAGCAGCGTAGGTTCTACTGGGGCCAACGTCCTGACTTTC
CASSVGSTGANVLTF
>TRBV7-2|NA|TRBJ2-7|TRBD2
TGTGCCAGCAGCCTCCAAGGGACTACCCGCTACGAGCAGTACTTC
CASSLQGTTRYEQYF
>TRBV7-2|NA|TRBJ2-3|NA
TGTGCCAGCAGCTTATTGGGAGGCGGAGATACGCAGTATTTT
CASSLLGGGDTQYF
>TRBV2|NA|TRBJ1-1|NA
TGTGCCAGCAGCGCGGACAGTTTAGAAGCTTTCTTT
CASSADSLEAFF
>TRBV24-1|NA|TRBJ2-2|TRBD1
TGTGCCACCAGTGACCCTGGACAGGGGTACACCGGGGAGCTGTTTTTT
CATSDPGQGYTGELFF
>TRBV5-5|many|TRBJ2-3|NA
TGTGCCAGCAGCGCAAGGACAGTATACACAGATACGCAGTATTTT
CASSARTVYTDTQYF
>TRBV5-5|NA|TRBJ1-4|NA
TGTGCCAGCAGCCCGACTTCTAATGAAAAACTGTTTTTT
CASSPTSNEKLFF
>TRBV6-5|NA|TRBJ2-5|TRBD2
TGTGCCAGCACCCGCGGGGGGGTCGAGACCCAGTACTTC
CASTRGGVETQYF
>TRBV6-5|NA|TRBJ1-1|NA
TGTGCCAGCTGTCCAGGGAAAGGAAACACTGAAGCTTTCTTT
CASCPGKGNTEAFF
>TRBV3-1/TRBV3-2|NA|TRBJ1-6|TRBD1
TGTGCCAACATGAACGACAGGGGCTCTCGCCGCTTTAATTCACCCCTCCACTTT
CANMNDRGSRRFNSPLHF
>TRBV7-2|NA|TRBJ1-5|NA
TGTGCCAGCAGCTTAAGGCAGGGGACTCAGCCCCAGCATTTT
CASSLRQGTQPQHF
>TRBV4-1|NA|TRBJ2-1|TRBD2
TGCGCCAGCAGCCAAGATCGGGGACTAGCGGGGGTGGTGTCCTACAATGAGCAGTTCTTC
CASSQDRGLAGVVSYNEQFF
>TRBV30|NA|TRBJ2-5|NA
TGTGCCTGGAGTCTCGGGGAGACCCAGTACTTC
CAWSLGETQYF
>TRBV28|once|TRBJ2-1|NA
TGTGCCAGCAGTACTAGCTATAATGAGCAGTTCTTC
CASSTSYNEQFF
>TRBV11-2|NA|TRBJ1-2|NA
TGTGCCAGCAGCTTAGAACCAGGGCGGCTATATGGCTACACCTTC
CASSLEPGRLYGYTF
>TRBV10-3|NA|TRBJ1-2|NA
TGTGCCATCCAGGATAGGGGGGGGGCATACTATGGCTACACCTTC
CAIQDRGGAYYGYTF
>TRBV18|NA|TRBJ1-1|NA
TGTGCCAGCTCACCACCTGGGGGCGCGAGGTCGAACACTGAAGCTTTCTTT
CASSPPGGARSNTEAFF